This T cell receptor beta chain is drawn from a study of tumor-infiltrating lymphocytes in oesophageal squamous cell carcinoma. In this sample, this clonotype turned up many times. Each CDR3 protein gets one entry after TCRdb re-called the PCR reads with MiXCR. The data show fewer than 20,000 distinct CDR3 sequences, roughly 47% seen once. Trimming cost V 4 bases and J 13 bases; bases outside gene matches: 7. Per germline, CDR1 SGHNT and CDR2 YYREEE (reference sequence). This CDR3 spans 12 amino acids. The source is a male donor with esophageal squamous cell carcinoma. The source material was esophageal tumor tissue. The chain carries TRBV5-4 and TRBJ2-4, with 8 bases fitting TRBD1. The CDR3 region has the DNA TGTGCCAGCAGCCTGGACAGGGTCGGGCAGTACTTC. Translating it yields CASSLDRVGQYF.